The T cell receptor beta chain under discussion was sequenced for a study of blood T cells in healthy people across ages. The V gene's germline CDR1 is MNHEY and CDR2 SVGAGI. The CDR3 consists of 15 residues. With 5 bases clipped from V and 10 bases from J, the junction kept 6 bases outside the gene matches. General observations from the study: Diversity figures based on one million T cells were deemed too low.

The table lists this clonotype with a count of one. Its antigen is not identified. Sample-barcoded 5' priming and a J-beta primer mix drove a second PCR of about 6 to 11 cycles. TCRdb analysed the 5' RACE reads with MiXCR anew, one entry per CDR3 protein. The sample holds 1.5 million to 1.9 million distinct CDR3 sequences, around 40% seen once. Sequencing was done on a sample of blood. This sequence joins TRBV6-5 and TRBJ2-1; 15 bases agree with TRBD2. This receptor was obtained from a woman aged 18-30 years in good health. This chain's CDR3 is CASSQRTSGRGEQFF. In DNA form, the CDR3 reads TGTGCCAGCAGTCAAAGGACTAGCGGGAGGGGCGAGCAGTTCTTC.